This T cell receptor beta chain was obtained from a study of T cell responses to AZD1222 COVID-19 vaccine. This table comes from immunoSEQ multiplex PCR, and its TCRdb copy is limited to in-frame clones, with some not included. In the table there are 95,000 to 150,000 clones, around 82% of which are singletons. Turning to this clone: Its antigen is still unknown.

Broader study findings: Donors were chiefly white British, with a greater number of females, and clonal diversity was perhaps underestimated.

The V end was cut by 4 bases, the J end by 0 bases, with 13 bases between. The CDR3 has 15 residues. Looked up from germline, CDR1 is SGDLS and CDR2 is YYNGEE. This chain links TRBV9 with TRBJ1-1; weak D call: TRBD1 (6 bases). The sequences come from peripheral blood, collected on day 0 of AZD1222 vaccination. This receptor was identified in an adult in good health. CDR3 sequence: CASSRGDKLNTEAFF. In nucleotides, the CDR3 is TGTGCCAGCAGCAGAGGGGACAAATTGAACACTGAAGCTTTCTTT.